This TCR beta chain was obtained from a study of T-cell reconstitution after alpha-beta-depleted transplantation in children. Comment on this clonotype: Its antigen is currently unknown.

TCRbeta library construction was performed incorporating unique molecular identifiers. TCRdb itself ran the PCR reads through MiXCR, one entry per CDR3 protein. The data show more than 200,000 distinct CDR3 sequences, over 20% seen once. Study-wide points: A year had passed since transplant, and T-cell counts and diversity by then came mostly from newly produced T cells. Surviving recipient T cells and thymic progenitors accounted for the high day-60 TCRbeta diversity observed in some patients. Expanded graft clones numbering several hundred reportedly gave rise to alpha-beta T cells about two months after transplant.

Sequencing used PBMCs, obtained before TCRalphabeta/CD19-depleted stem cell transplant. The receptor was isolated from a girl aged 2 to 10 with Fanconi anemia, due to receive a stem cell transplant.

The CDR3 protein is CASSFSAEDTQYF. The CDR3 DNA sequence: TGTGCCAGCAGCTTTTCAGCCGAAGATACGCAGTATTTT. This chain joins TRBV7-2 and TRBJ2-3; D is ambiguous. The CDR3 runs 13 residues. Trimming shortened V by 3 bases and J by 5 bases, and 9 bases separated the two germline ends. Germline values: CDR1 SGHTA, CDR2 FQGNSA.